Below are 2 T cell receptor beta chains sequenced from a single sample in a study of T cells in Graves' hyperthyroidism and ophthalmopathy (dated by TCRdb to between 2018 and 2021). Receptor amplification or capture employed multiplex PCR. The listed sequencing device is Illumina HiSeq 2000. The TCR beta CDR3 regions were amplified from RNA transcripts. The TCR CDR3 was subjected to a first round of RT-PCR using the HTBI primer set and the Qiagen OneStep RT-PCR kit. Starting from the raw public reads, TCRdb applied fastp trimming at Q25, assembled clones with MiXCR and retained in-frame beta chains. CDR3 protein sequences are deduplicated, and each keeps its most common genes and DNA. The sample table shows more than 350,000 distinct CDR3 sequences, and approximately 16% are seen once. The ten largest clones represent roughly a fifth of the sample. What was sequenced was blood. The receptors shown here come from an older woman with Graves' ophthalmopathy.

V and J are TRBV5-1 and TRBJ2-3; tentatively, D is TRBD1 (5 bases). The CDR3 consists of 15 residues. V dropped 5 bases and J dropped 0 bases, with 13 bases sitting between them. Germline assignment: CDR1 SGHRS and CDR2 YFSETQ. The CDR3: CASSSDSTSTDTQYF. The CDR3 DNA sequence: TGCGCCAGCAGTAGTGACAGCACTAGCACAGATACGCAGTATTTT. Variable domain in full (rest from reference TRBV5-1 and TRBJ2-3): KAGVTQTPRYLIKTRGQQVTLSCSPISGHRSVSWYQQTPGQGLQFLFEYFSETQRNKGNFPGRFSGRQFSNSRSEMNVSTLELGDSALYLCASSSDSTSTDTQYFGPGTRLTVL.

This clonotype was found many times. The chain has TRBV6-1 and TRBJ1-6; 8 nucleotides line up with TRBD1. The V gene's germline CDR1 is MNHNS and CDR2 SASEGT. Germline trimming cut 0 bases from V and 6 bases from J; bases unmatched to any gene: 4. The CDR3 loop spans 16 amino acids. CDR3 sequence: CASSEARQGANSPLHF. In nucleotides, the CDR3 is TGTGCCAGCAGTGAAGCGCGGCAGGGGGCTAATTCACCCCTCCACTTT.